Following are 26 T cell receptor beta chains from one sample sequenced in a study of blood T cells in healthy people across ages. With a J-beta primer mix and a sample-barcoded 5' primer, a second PCR ran roughly 7 to 11 cycles. TCRdb reprocessed the 5' RACE reads via MiXCR and lists one record per CDR3 protein. The data contain about 780,000 distinct CDR3 sequences, about 42% of them singletons. The sample was blood. These TCRs come from a man at least 80 years old in good health.

Points on this clonotype: At one end, the junction sequence differs from germline, possibly due to a read error. J is TRBJ1-4 and V is TRBV27, with D possibly matching TRBD1 (6 bases). CDR1 is MNHEY and CDR2 is SMNVEV in the germline V gene (reference sequence). The CDR3 spans 16 residues. The CDR3 region is CTSSSAGGAPNEKLFF. The CDR3 region has the DNA TGTACCAGCAGTTCCGCCGGGGGCGCCCCTAATGAAAAACTGTTTTTT.

This clonotype was recorded once. This chain uses TRBV30 with TRBJ2-7; TRBD2 agrees at 7 bases. Germline loops: CDR1 GTSNPN, CDR2 SVGIG (reference sequence). J gave up 7 bases and V 3 bases, and 15 bases lay outside the gene matches. This CDR3 has 15 amino acids. The DNA for the CDR3 is TGTGCCTGGAGGCCGGGGAGCGGGACCTACAATGAGCAGTACTTC. Its protein product is CAWRPGSGTYNEQYF. Complete variable domain (other parts from reference TRBV30 and TRBJ2-7): SQTIHQWPATLVQPVGSPLSLECTVEGTSNPNLYWYRQAAGRGLQLLFYSVGIGQISSEVPQNLSASRPQDRQFILSSKKLLLSDSGFYLCAWRPGSGTYNEQYFGPGTRLTVT.

The chain couples TRBV6-5 to TRBJ1-4; TRBD1 is a possible D gene (6 bases). Germline CDR1 and CDR2: MNHEY and SVGAGI. Between the trimmed V and J ends, which lost 0 bases and 10 bases, there was a span of 15 bases. The CDR3 length is 15 residues. CDR3 region: CASSYSGQGGGKLFF. CDR3 coding DNA: TGTGCCAGCAGTTACTCGGGTCAGGGAGGGGGAAAACTGTTTTTT.

The chain uses TRBV28 and TRBJ2-3, with TRBD2 identical over 14 bases. The CDR3 runs 18 residues. Unmatched junction bases numbered 6, after V lost 2 bases and J lost 2 bases. Germline V gives CDR1 MDHEN, CDR2 SYDVKM. The CDR3 sequence is CASSLGRLAGGPTDTQYF. The DNA for the CDR3 is TGTGCCAGCAGTTTAGGAAGACTAGCGGGAGGGCCCACAGATACGCAGTATTTT.

This chain joins TRBV12-3 or TRBV12-4 and TRBJ1-5, with 7 bases identical to TRBD1. J lost 7 bases, V lost 5 bases, and 5 bases had no gene match. This CDR3 spans 13 amino acids. CDR3 bases: TGTGCCAGCAGTGGGACAGATGGCCAGCCCCAGCATTTT. Its protein product is CASSGTDGQPQHF.

Remarks on this clonotype: A much larger clone differs from this one at a single base, so this may be a read error. The chain joins TRBV29-1 to TRBJ2-3; D is unresolved. The CDR3 sequence is 13 residues long. The V end was cut by 2 bases, the J end by 2 bases, with 8 bases between. Germline V gene lookup returns CDR1 SQVTM and CDR2 ANQGSEA. This CDR3 reads CSVELVNTDTQYF. CDR3 DNA: TGCAGCGTTGAACTTGTGAACACAGATACGCAGTATTTT.

The chain has TRBV5-1 and TRBJ2-7; D uncertain. CDR1 and CDR2 (germline): SGHRS, YFSETQ. This CDR3 has 14 residues. V gave up 1 base and J gave up 2 bases, with 10 bases separating them. CDR3: CASSLTQGPYEQYF. Here the CDR3 DNA reads TGCGCCAGCAGCTTGACACAAGGCCCCTACGAGCAGTACTTC. Full variable domain (rest looked up from reference TRBV5-1 and TRBJ2-7): KAGVTQTPRYLIKTRGQQVTLSCSPISGHRSVSWYQQTPGQGLQFLFEYFSETQRNKGNFPGRFSGRQFSNSRSEMNVSTLELGDSALYLCASSLTQGPYEQYFGPGTRLTVT.

This chain connects TRBV10-3 to TRBJ2-3, with 11 bases fitting TRBD2. This CDR3 spans 12 amino acids. The ends lost 10 bases at V and 14 bases at J; junction bases unmatched: 11. Germline assignment: CDR1 ENHRY and CDR2 SYGVKD. The CDR3 loop is CATIGTSGPAYF. The CDR3 coding sequence is TGTGCCACCATCGGGACTAGCGGCCCTGCGTATTTT.

V usage is TRBV20-1 and J usage is TRBJ1-4; 9 positions agree with TRBD1. J lost 6 bases, V lost 6 bases, and 5 bases had no gene match. The CDR3 spans 13 residues. Per the germline V gene, CDR1 is DFQATT and CDR2 is SNEGSKA (reference sequence). The CDR3 spells CSAIRDRDEKLFF. The CDR3 bases are TGCAGTGCGATCCGGGACAGGGATGAAAAACTGTTTTTT.

This chain links TRBV12-3 or TRBV12-4 with TRBJ1-1; D remains ambiguous. The V and J ends lost 2 bases and 4 bases respectively, with 17 bases between them. This CDR3 is 16 amino acids long. The DNA of the CDR3 is TGTGCCAGCAGTTTACCGGACGCGGTCGCAAGCACTGAAGCTTTCTTT. As protein: CASSLPDAVASTEAFF.

This clonotype was seen a single time. The J gene is TRBJ2-1, the V gene TRBV2, with D possibly being TRBD2 (6 bases). CDR3 length equals 16 residues. V gave up 6 bases and J gave up 6 bases, with 21 bases separating them. The germline CDR1 and CDR2 sequences are SNHLY and FYNNEI. CDR3 DNA sequence: TGTGCCAGCAGAGACGCGGGATCTACGCTACCCAATGAGCAGTTCTTC. Its translation: CASRDAGSTLPNEQFF.

This clonotype appeared a few times. The chain uses TRBV20-1 and TRBJ1-5; 7 bases line up with TRBD1. The length of the CDR3 is 15 residues. Germline CDR1 and CDR2: DFQATT and SNEGSKA (reference sequence). V dropped 6 bases and J dropped 4; count of bases not matched to a gene: 12. The CDR3 nucleotides are TGCAGTGCCAGGCCCCCAGGGGGAGGGAATCAGCCCCAGCATTTT. As protein: CSARPPGGGNQPQHF.

To note about this clonotype: This may come from a read error, since a much larger clone is one base off. The V and J genes are TRBV7-2 and TRBJ2-1; 9 positions match TRBD2. Germline CDR1 SGHTA, CDR2 FQGNSA. The ends lost 5 bases at V and 10 bases at J; junction bases unmatched: 15. This CDR3 region has 16 residues. CDR3 coding DNA: TGTGCCAGCAGCCTCTCTAGCGGGGATTCTTCCTACGAGCAGTTCTTC. Translating it yields CASSLSSGDSSYEQFF.

The gene calls are TRBV5-1 and TRBJ2-6, with 8 bases that match TRBD2. J was trimmed by 2 bases and V by 4 bases; bases with no gene match: 14. CDR3 length: 19 residues. Germline values: CDR1 SGHRS, CDR2 YFSETQ. This CDR3 is CASSPRGGTRSPGANVLTF. For the CDR3, the DNA is TGCGCCAGCAGCCCCCGCGGGGGGACGAGGAGTCCTGGGGCCAACGTCCTGACTTTC.

This chain joins TRBV27 and TRBJ2-5, with 10 bases matching TRBD1. The end of the DNA aligns better with TRBJ2-7, so the J call may be wrong. Germline CDR1 and CDR2: MNHEY and SMNVEV (reference sequence). The CDR3 contains 14 residues. CDR3 DNA sequence: TGTGCCAGCAGACCGGGACAGGGGCGATACGAGCAGTACTTC. Its protein is CASRPGQGRYEQYF.

This clonotype was picked up a small number of times. The chain combines TRBV4-3 with TRBJ2-6; 8 bases align to TRBD2. This CDR3 is 17 amino acids long. CDR1 LGHNA and CDR2 YSLEER come from the germline V gene. J was trimmed by 0 bases and V by 1 base; bases with no gene match: 2. CDR3 loop: CASSQGTSTSGANVLTF. For the CDR3, the DNA is TGCGCCAGCAGCCAAGGGACTAGCACCTCTGGGGCCAACGTCCTGACTTTC.

This clonotype was detected a few times. The chain joins TRBV20-1 to TRBJ2-1; 7 bases map to TRBD2. The germline CDR1 and CDR2 sequences are DFQATT and SNEGSKA (reference sequence). The CDR3 has 15 residues. CDR3 DNA sequence: TGCAGACCTAAGGGGCGGGAGTGGTCCTACAATGAGCAGTTCTTC. As protein: CRPKGREWSYNEQFF.

This clonotype was observed a few times. The rearrangement joins TRBV29-1 to TRBJ2-2; D tentatively fits TRBD1 or TRBD2 (5 bases each). This CDR3 is 14 amino acids long. Trimming shortened V by 7 bases and J by 4 bases, and 16 bases separated the two germline ends. From germline, CDR1 is SQVTM and CDR2 ANQGSEA. The CDR3 DNA sequence: TGCAGCGCCCCACACGGGGCCGGCACCGGGGAGCTGTTTTTT. It codes for CSAPHGAGTGELFF.

This clonotype has just a few counts. This chain connects TRBV15 to TRBJ2-5, with 7 bases identical to TRBD1. After removal of 2 bases from V and 5 bases from J, the junction contained 5 bases not matched to a gene. The CDR3 spans 14 residues. In germline, CDR1 is LNHNV, CDR2 YYDKDF (reference sequence). The CDR3, as DNA: TGTGCCACCAGCAGAAGTCGACAGGGCGAGACCCAGTACTTC. This gives the protein CATSRSRQGETQYF.

Comment on this clonotype: Sequence at one end of the junction differs from germline and may be a read error. The chain employs TRBV7-3 and TRBJ2-6; D might be TRBD1 (5 bases). The CDR3 is 15 residues long. Germline CDR1 is SGHTA and CDR2 is FQGTGA. CDR3 DNA sequence: TGTGCCAGCAGCCAAAGCCCCTCTGGGGCCAACGCCCTGACTTTC. Its protein is CASSQSPSGANALTF.

The chain recombines TRBV12-3 or TRBV12-4 with TRBJ1-2, with TRBD1 matching over 8 bases. With 4 bases clipped from V and 4 bases from J, the junction kept 2 bases outside the gene matches. The CDR3 spans 13 residues. The chain's CDR3 is CASSYRGIYGYTF. The CDR3 DNA reads as TGTGCCAGCAGTTACAGGGGGATCTATGGCTACACCTTC.

In this sample, this clonotype turned up a few times. The chain uses TRBV12-3 or TRBV12-4 and TRBJ2-7; D gene unclear. Between the trimmed V and J ends, which lost 5 bases and 3 bases, there was a span of 8 bases. CDR3 size: 12 residues. For the CDR3, the DNA is TGTGCCAGCAGTAAGGACGGCTACGAGCAGTACTTC. Residues: CASSKDGYEQYF.

In this sample, this clonotype turned up a few times. V is TRBV18 and J is TRBJ2-5; 10 positions agree with TRBD1. The ends lost 4 bases at V and 0 bases at J; junction bases unmatched: 8. The germline CDR1 and CDR2 sequences are KGHSH and LQKENI. The CDR3 extends over 17 amino acids. CDR3 protein: CASSLKPGTGDQETQYF. CDR3 sequence (DNA): TGTGCCAGCTCACTAAAACCCGGGACAGGGGACCAAGAGACCCAGTACTTC.

This chain connects TRBV6-2 or TRBV6-3 to TRBJ2-7; D is possibly TRBD2 (5 bases). V was shortened by 6 bases and J by 3 bases, with 15 bases between the two germline ends. The CDR3 totals 14 residues. CDR1 is MNHEY, CDR2 SVGEGT, per germline. CDR3 amino acids: CASSGIVRVYEQYF. The CDR3 DNA sequence: TGTGCCAGCAGCGGCATTGTGCGGGTCTACGAGCAGTACTTC.

This clonotype has a count of ten or more. V usage is TRBV7-3 and J usage is TRBJ2-1; 7 bases are a match to TRBD1. Unmatched junction bases numbered 11, after V lost 8 bases and J lost 4 bases. Looked up from germline, CDR1 is SGHTA and CDR2 is FQGTGA. The CDR3 spans 15 residues. For the CDR3, the DNA is TGTGCCAGCGGATTAAACCTCAGGGGGTACAATGAGCAGTTCTTC. It is translated as CASGLNLRGYNEQFF.

The genes are TRBV24-1 and TRBJ2-3; 7 bases agree with TRBD1. The germline V gene has CDR1 KGHDR and CDR2 SFDVKD. V trimming: 1 base; J trimming: 1 base; junction bases outside the gene matches: 4. The CDR3 contains 16 residues. The DNA for the CDR3 is TGTGCCACCAGTGATTTAGAGGGGGCTGGCACAGATACGCAGTATTTT. This gives the protein CATSDLEGAGTDTQYF.